The next 25 T cell receptor beta chains were all read from a single sample in a study of T cell repertoires in cytomegalovirus infection. One entry per CDR3 protein, called by TCRdb with MiXCR from the reads. Seen here are 450,000 to 550,000 distinct CDR3 sequences, roughly 43% observed once, and the top ten hold about 39%. No cognate antigen is known for these TCRs. Source: cultured PBMCs, taken from culture after CMV antigen stimulation. These receptors all stem from a human donor in good health (CMV status not recorded). Some clones in this sample may be carry-over from other donors' samples.

The V gene is TRBV7-2, the J gene TRBJ2-7; D uncertain. V shed 3 bases and J shed 1 base, with 16 bases lying between them. This CDR3 has 16 amino acids. Germline assignment: CDR1 SGHTA and CDR2 FQGNSA. The CDR3 nucleotides read TGTGCCAGCAGCTTTCGGCCGGGCCGCAGATCCTACGAGCAGTACTTC. This sequence encodes CASSFRPGRRSYEQYF.

This chain links TRBV7-2 with TRBJ2-3; 7 positions match TRBD2. Trimming cost V 4 bases and J 6 bases; bases outside gene matches: 13. This CDR3 is built from 16 residues. The V gene's germline CDR1 is SGHTA and CDR2 FQGNSA. CDR3 sequence reads: CASSWVAGRRGDTQYF. Written as DNA, the CDR3 is TGTGCCAGCAGCTGGGTAGCGGGCCGCCGGGGGGATACGCAGTATTTT.

This chain links TRBV7-2 with TRBJ2-3; D is unclear. CDR3 length: 14 residues. V was shortened by 5 bases and J by 1 base, with 10 bases between the two germline ends. Per germline, CDR1 SGHTA and CDR2 FQGNSA. Here the CDR3 DNA reads TGTGCCAGCAGCCCACCCCGAGGCACAGATACGCAGTATTTT. Translating it yields CASSPPRGTDTQYF.

This clonotype has just a few counts. The chain uses TRBV12-3 or TRBV12-4 and TRBJ2-7, with TRBD1 as a possible D gene (6 bases). Trimming left V 5 bases short and J 2 bases short, with 16 bases between. CDR3 length: 15 amino acids. Here the CDR3 reads CASSPSGTMTYEQYF. CDR3 nucleotides: TGTGCCAGCAGTCCGTCCGGGACAATGACCTACGAGCAGTACTTC.

The chain carries TRBV20-1 and TRBJ2-7, with 9 bases identical to TRBD2. This CDR3 spans 13 amino acids. Germline V gene sequence: CDR1 DFQATT, CDR2 SNEGSKA (reference sequence). V lost 6 bases, J lost 2 bases, and 5 bases stayed unmatched. For the CDR3, the DNA is TGCAGTGCCACGGTAGCGGGAGCCTACGAGCAGTACTTC. Its translation: CSATVAGAYEQYF.

The chain is built from TRBV4-3 and TRBJ2-1; D not resolved. The CDR3 is made up of 14 amino acids. Germline lookup yields CDR1 LGHNA and CDR2 YSLEER. With 1 base removed from V and 8 bases from J, the gap between germline ends came to 12 bases. In DNA form, the CDR3 reads TGCGCCAGCAGCCAAGGCCTCGGTGGGTATGAGCAGTTCTTC. Protein: CASSQGLGGYEQFF.

The CDR3 spells CASSLFPLDYNEQFF. The CDR3 DNA sequence: TGTGCCAGCAGTCTATTTCCTCTAGATTACAATGAGCAGTTCTTC. The chain employs TRBV12-3 or TRBV12-4 and TRBJ2-1; D is undetermined. V was pared by 5 bases and J by 4 bases, with 15 bases between. The CDR3 spans 15 residues.

The V gene is TRBV7-4, the J gene TRBJ2-3; no definite D call. CDR1 is SGHVT and CDR2 is SQSDAQ in the germline V gene. The V end lost 1 base, the J end lost 1 base, and 9 bases lay between the germline ends. The CDR3 loop spans 15 amino acids. CDR3 DNA: TGTGCCAGCAGCTTAGGCTACAGTGGCACAGATACGCAGTATTTT. Its protein is CASSLGYSGTDTQYF.

This clonotype was counted only a few times. This chain joins TRBV6-2 or TRBV6-3 and TRBJ1-2; D gene unclear. The germline gives CDR1 MNHEY, CDR2 SVGEGT. The CDR3 spans 12 residues. V dropped 6 bases and J dropped 4 bases, with 9 bases sitting between them. The CDR3 protein is CASRTRSYGYTF. In DNA form, the CDR3 reads TGTGCCAGCAGAACACGTTCCTATGGCTACACCTTC.

This chain uses TRBV6-1 with TRBJ2-3, with D perhaps TRBD2 (5 bases). The CDR3 loop spans 14 amino acids. Per the germline V gene, CDR1 is MNHNS and CDR2 is SASEGT. V lost 1 base, J lost 4 bases, and 9 bases lay in between. This CDR3 reads CASSEVRASDTQYF. DNA of the CDR3: TGTGCCAGCAGTGAAGTGAGGGCCTCAGATACGCAGTATTTT.

This clonotype appeared a few times. The chain carries TRBV6-1 and TRBJ1-1; perhaps TRBD1 as D (6 bases). The CDR3 covers 16 residues. The V end was cut by 8 bases, the J end by 1 base, with 20 bases between. Germline-derived CDR1 and CDR2 are MNHNS and SASEGT. For the CDR3, the DNA is TGTGCCAGCCCTCCTACGAAAGAACAGGGGAACACTGAAGCTTTCTTT. Amino acid sequence: CASPPTKEQGNTEAFF.

The chain is built from TRBV19 and TRBJ2-2, with D unresolved. Trimming pared 0 bases from V and 9 bases from J, leaving 14 bases between. Per the germline V gene, CDR1 is LNHDA and CDR2 is SQIVND (reference sequence). This CDR3 has 15 residues. The CDR3 DNA reads TGTGCCAGTAGTATAGATCGAACACTACGACGGGAGCTGTTTTTT. The encoded protein is CASSIDRTLRRELFF.

This clonotype was counted between two and nine times. The V call is TRBV6-5, the J call TRBJ1-6, with D uncertain. The V gene lost 0 bases and the J gene lost 6 bases, with 6 bases spanning the gap. This CDR3 has 14 residues. Germline V gene sequence: CDR1 MNHEY, CDR2 SVGAGI. Written as DNA, the CDR3 is TGTGCCAGCAGTTACTCGTCTGGTAATTCACCCCTCCACTTT. As protein: CASSYSSGNSPLHF.

The chain has TRBV6-1 and TRBJ1-1, with D maybe TRBD1 (5 bases). Trimming pared 7 bases from V and 4 bases from J, leaving 16 bases between. The CDR3 is 14 amino acids. Germline V gene lookup returns CDR1 MNHNS and CDR2 SASEGT. In DNA form, the CDR3 reads TGTGCCAGCAACTACGGGACTCCGGGCACTGAAGCTTTCTTT. Its translation: CASNYGTPGTEAFF.

This clonotype came up a few times. The J gene is TRBJ1-5, the V gene TRBV6-5; 7 bases align to TRBD1. The trim removed 6 bases at V and 7 bases at J, leaving 6 bases unmatched. The CDR3 totals 13 residues. Looked up from germline, CDR1 is MNHEY and CDR2 is SVGAGI. CDR3 nucleotides: TGTGCCAGCAGCCGGGACAGAAGGCAGCCCCAGCATTTT. Its translation: CASSRDRRQPQHF.

This clonotype was observed a handful of times. The chain recombines TRBV6-1 with TRBJ2-6; D is undetermined. This CDR3 is 15 amino acids long. Germline V gene data show CDR1 as MNHNS and CDR2 as SASEGT. V gave up 6 bases and J gave up 2 bases, with 11 bases separating them. CDR3 loop: CASRAQLAGANVLTF. CDR3 nucleotide sequence: TGTGCCAGCAGGGCGCAGTTGGCTGGGGCCAACGTCCTGACTTTC.

V and J are TRBV6-6 and TRBJ1-1, with D uncertain. Germline V gene sequence: CDR1 MNHNY, CDR2 SVGAGI (reference sequence). The CDR3 length is 16 residues. The V end was cut by 2 bases, the J end by 0 bases, with 13 bases between. This chain's CDR3 is CASSYALSQMNTEAFF. The CDR3 DNA sequence: TGTGCCAGCAGTTACGCATTAAGCCAGATGAACACTGAAGCTTTCTTT.

This clonotype has more than one count but fewer than ten. The genes are TRBV6-1 and TRBJ2-7; 11 bases line up with TRBD2. This CDR3 comprises 15 residues. In germline, CDR1 is MNHNS, CDR2 SASEGT. Trimming cost V 4 bases and J 2 bases; bases outside gene matches: 4. DNA of the CDR3: TGTGCCAGCAGTGTGACTAGCGGGATCCCCTACGAGCAGTACTTC. This encodes CASSVTSGIPYEQYF.

This clonotype has more than one count but fewer than ten. This chain connects TRBV7-2 to TRBJ2-5; TRBD1 agrees at 7 bases. The CDR3 covers 15 residues. Germline loops: CDR1 SGHTA, CDR2 FQGNSA. The J segment lost 5 bases and the V segment lost 4 bases, leaving 10 bases of the junction unmatched. The CDR3 region is CASSSVDRASETQYF. The CDR3 DNA reads TGTGCCAGCAGCTCAGTCGACAGGGCATCGGAGACCCAGTACTTC.

The CDR3 here is CASSLRSGSNTGELFF. In nucleotides, the CDR3 is TGTGCCAGCAGTTTACGATCGGGTTCGAACACCGGGGAGCTGTTTTTT. The rearrangement uses TRBV28 and TRBJ2-2; D unclear. Trimming took 2 bases from V and 0 from J, leaving 10 bases between them. The germline CDR1 and CDR2 sequences are MDHEN and SYDVKM. The CDR3 has 16 residues.

The sample holds a few counts of this clonotype. CDR3 loop: CASSLVSQAGGYTF. The CDR3 bases are TGTGCCAGCAGCTTAGTTAGTCAGGCCGGTGGCTACACCTTC. This rearrangement joins TRBV7-9 to TRBJ1-2, with D unresolved. The V end was cut by 1 base, the J end by 7 bases, with 13 bases between. CDR1 is SEHNR and CDR2 is FQNEAQ in the germline V gene (reference sequence). The CDR3 consists of 14 residues.

This rearrangement joins TRBV15 to TRBJ2-5; no reliable D call. The CDR3 spans 13 residues. Germline V lookup: CDR1 LNHNV, CDR2 YYDKDF (reference sequence). The germline V and J ends were trimmed by 3 bases and 5 bases, with 10 bases remaining between them. CDR3 residues: CATSSGLRETQYF. The CDR3 nucleotides read TGTGCCACCAGCAGTGGGCTGAGGGAGACCCAGTACTTC. The complete variable domain, with remaining parts taken from reference TRBV15 and TRBJ2-5, reads DAMVIQNPRYQVTQFGKPVTLSCSQTLNHNVMYWYQQKSSQAPKLLFHYYDKDFNNEADTPDNFQSRRPNTSFCFLDIRSPGLGDTAMYLCATSSGLRETQYFGPGTRLLVL.

A word on this clonotype: This may be a read error, as it is one base from a much larger clone. CDR3 in amino acids: CASSLVAGTDMQYF. As DNA, the CDR3 is TGTGCCAGCAGCTTAGTTGCGGGCACAGATATGCAGTATTTT. This chain connects TRBV7-2 to TRBJ2-3, with D possibly being TRBD2 (5 bases). This CDR3 is 14 amino acids long. The germline CDR1 and CDR2 sequences are SGHTA and FQGNSA.

The rearrangement joins TRBV18 to TRBJ2-7; 7 bases align to TRBD1. The germline gives CDR1 KGHSH, CDR2 LQKENI. With V trimmed by 4 bases and J by 0 bases, 6 bases remained unmatched. This CDR3 comprises 15 residues. For the CDR3, the DNA is TGTGCCAGCTCACAGGGACAGATTTCCTCCTACGAGCAGTACTTC. Translation gives CASSQGQISSYEQYF.

The chain uses TRBV7-2 and TRBJ2-3; TRBD2 aligns across 7 bases. The CDR3 totals 16 residues. The V and J ends lost 1 base and 1 base, in that order; junction bases with no gene match: 5. The germline V gene has CDR1 SGHTA and CDR2 FQGNSA. CDR3 sequence reads: CASSLGGGYGTDTQYF. CDR3 DNA sequence: TGTGCCAGCAGCTTAGGGGGGGGGTATGGCACAGATACGCAGTATTTT.